This entry lists 21 T cell receptor beta chains sequenced from one sample in a study of T-cell reconstitution after alpha-beta-depleted transplantation in children. Unique molecular identifiers were built into the TCRbeta library. TCRdb reprocessed the PCR reads with MiXCR, giving one entry per CDR3 protein. The repertoire consists of around 700,000 distinct CDR3 sequences, with roughly 14% occurring once and the leading ten covering roughly 0.77%. The material sequenced was PBMCs, taken before TCRalphabeta/CD19-depleted stem cell transplant. Every receptor here comes from a girl aged 2 to 9 with congenital amegakaryocytic thrombocytopenia, due to receive a stem cell transplant.

This clonotype was seen many times. The chain recombines TRBV12-3 or TRBV12-4 with TRBJ2-1; D remains ambiguous. V was clipped by 5 bases and J by 0 bases, with 11 bases between them. The CDR3 consists of 15 residues. The CDR3 here is CASSEQQSSYNEQFF. In nucleotides, the CDR3 is TGTGCCAGCAGTGAGCAGCAGAGCTCCTACAATGAGCAGTTCTTC.

The sample holds many counts of this clonotype. J is TRBJ2-4 and V is TRBV29-1; tentatively, D is TRBD1 (6 bases). The CDR3 totals 11 residues. The germline V and J ends were trimmed by 6 bases and 6 bases, with 9 bases remaining between them. Per the germline V gene, CDR1 is SQVTM and CDR2 is ANQGSEA. The CDR3 nucleotides are TGCAGCGTGACAGGAAGAAACATTCAGTACTTC. This sequence encodes CSVTGRNIQYF.

Many counts were recorded for this clonotype. J is TRBJ2-1 and V is TRBV7-3; possible D gene TRBD2, 6 bases. Looked up from germline, CDR1 is SGHTA and CDR2 is FQGTGA. CDR3 length: 14 amino acids. V lost 5 bases to trimming and J lost 8 bases, with 16 bases between them. The CDR3 nucleotides are TGTGCCAGCAGCCTAGGGACTTGGCCCCATGAGCAGTTCTTC. Its translation: CASSLGTWPHEQFF. Filled out from reference TRBV7-3 and TRBJ2-1, the complete variable domain reads GAGVSQTPSNKVTEKGKYVELRCDPISGHTALYWYRQSLGQGPEFLIYFQGTGAADDSGLPNDRFFAVRPEGSVSTLKIQRTERGDSAVYLCASSLGTWPHEQFFGPGTRLTVL.

This clonotype was recorded at least ten times. The CDR3 loop is CASRNGTARNYGYTF. For the CDR3, the DNA is TGTGCCAGCAGGAATGGGACAGCCAGGAACTATGGCTACACCTTC. This rearrangement joins TRBV7-9 to TRBJ1-2, with 7 bases lining up with TRBD1. The germline V gene encodes CDR1 SEHNR and CDR2 FQNEAQ (reference sequence). This CDR3 has 15 amino acids. The V and J ends lost 6 bases and 2 bases, in that order; junction bases with no gene match: 9. Using reference TRBV7-9 and TRBJ1-2 for the parts outside the CDR3, the full variable domain is DTGVSQNPRHKITKRGQNVTFRCDPISEHNRLYWYRQTLGQGPEFLTYFQNEAQLEKSRLLSDRFSAERPKGSFSTLEIQRTEQGDSAMYLCASRNGTARNYGYTFGSGTRLTVV.

The genes are TRBV4-2 and TRBJ2-1; 8 bases are a match to TRBD2. CDR3 length: 16 amino acids. CDR1 and CDR2 (germline): LGHNA, YNFKEQ. Trimming took 0 bases from V and 4 from J; bases not matched to a gene: 5. CDR3 sequence reads: CASSQEDTSGYNEQFF. The CDR3 DNA sequence: TGTGCCAGCAGCCAAGAGGATACTAGCGGATACAATGAGCAGTTCTTC.

The gene calls are TRBV29-1 and TRBJ1-1; D unclear. V lost 7 bases and J 1 base, leaving 13 bases between the germline ends. Germline lookup yields CDR1 SQVTM and CDR2 ANQGSEA. The CDR3 consists of 13 residues. The CDR3 nucleotides are TGCAGCGCCGTAATAGAGCGGAACACTGAAGCTTTCTTT. This sequence encodes CSAVIERNTEAFF.

Many counts were recorded for this clonotype. This chain links TRBV20-1 with TRBJ2-5; 9 nucleotides match TRBD2. Unmatched junction bases numbered 5, after V lost 1 base and J lost 5 bases. The CDR3 runs 14 residues. Germline CDR1 DFQATT, CDR2 SNEGSKA (reference sequence). The DNA of the CDR3 is TGCAGTGCTAGAGCCGGTAGCGGGAGTGAGACCCAGTACTTC. This encodes CSARAGSGSETQYF.

This clonotype was detected ten times or more. The rearrangement joins TRBV20-1 to TRBJ1-1, with 7 positions matching TRBD1. Losses at the gene ends were 5 bases for V and 1 base for J; bases not matched to a gene: 4. This CDR3 has 13 residues. CDR1 is DFQATT, CDR2 SNEGSKA, per germline (reference sequence). The DNA of the CDR3 is TGCAGTGCTTACGGACAGGAGAACACTGAAGCTTTCTTT. Protein: CSAYGQENTEAFF.

The table lists this clonotype with many counts. The chain joins TRBV12-3 or TRBV12-4 to TRBJ1-1; D gene ambiguous. V lost 4 bases and J 1 base, leaving 10 bases between the germline ends. The CDR3 has 14 residues. The CDR3 loop reads CASSYVEGNTEAFF. The CDR3 DNA follows: TGTGCCAGCAGTTACGTGGAGGGGAACACTGAAGCTTTCTTT.

At least ten counts were recorded for this clonotype. This rearrangement joins TRBV7-9 to TRBJ2-1; D is perhaps TRBD1 (6 bases). The length of the CDR3 is 16 residues. Germline CDR1 and CDR2: SEHNR and FQNEAQ (reference sequence). Trimming removed 5 bases from V and 0 bases from J, with 14 bases in between. Here the CDR3 reads CASSPNDRSSYNEQFF. For the CDR3, the DNA is TGTGCCAGCAGCCCGAATGACAGGAGCTCCTACAATGAGCAGTTCTTC.

The chain combines TRBV19 with TRBJ2-2, with TRBD1 matching over 10 bases. Per the germline V gene, CDR1 is LNHDA and CDR2 is SQIVND (reference sequence). The CDR3 loop spans 15 amino acids. Trimming took 7 bases from V and 3 from J; bases not matched to a gene: 5. CDR3 region: CASIPGTGDTGELFF. CDR3 DNA sequence: TGTGCCAGTATTCCGGGGACAGGGGACACCGGGGAGCTGTTTTTT.

This clonotype was observed a few times. This chain uses TRBV3-1 with TRBJ2-7; 8 bases are a match to TRBD2. Germline trimming cut 1 base from V and 2 bases from J; bases unmatched to any gene: 13. Germline V gene data show CDR1 as LGHDT and CDR2 as YNNKEL (reference sequence). This CDR3 spans 18 amino acids. The CDR3 loop reads CASSQAWREAGVTYEQYF. In DNA, the CDR3 is TGTGCCAGCAGCCAAGCATGGAGAGAAGCGGGAGTGACCTACGAGCAGTACTTC.

V and J are TRBV5-1 and TRBJ2-1; D gene uncertain. Looked up from germline, CDR1 is SGHRS and CDR2 is YFSETQ. This CDR3 comprises 14 residues. Trimming took 2 bases from V and 2 from J, leaving 8 bases between them. This chain's CDR3 is CASSFGWAYNEQFF. DNA for the CDR3: TGCGCCAGCAGCTTCGGTTGGGCCTACAATGAGCAGTTCTTC.

The chain couples TRBV6-5 to TRBJ2-2; no clear D. Per germline, CDR1 MNHEY and CDR2 SVGAGI. CDR3 length: 14 amino acids. The V end was cut by 1 base, the J end by 7 bases, with 10 bases between. The CDR3 DNA is TGTGCCAGCAGTTACTTCGCTTCGGGCGGGGAGCTGTTTTTT. It encodes CASSYFASGGELFF.

This clonotype was detected many times. The V and J genes are TRBV3-1 and TRBJ1-1, with D maybe TRBD1 (5 bases). This CDR3 comprises 14 residues. The V end lost 3 bases, the J end lost 0 bases, and 8 bases lay between the germline ends. CDR1 and CDR2 from the germline V gene are LGHDT and YNNKEL (reference sequence). CDR3 DNA: TGTGCCAGCAGCCAGGGACCGATGAACACTGAAGCTTTCTTT. Its translation: CASSQGPMNTEAFF. Looking up the rest from reference TRBV3-1 and TRBJ1-1 gives the full variable domain: DTAVSQTPKYLVTQMGNDKSIKCEQNLGHDTMYWYKQDSKKFLKIMFSYNNKELIINETVPNRFSPKSPDKAHLNLHINSLELGDSAVYFCASSQGPMNTEAFFGQGTRLTVV.

This clonotype was detected many times. This chain joins TRBV7-8 and TRBJ2-5; the D is unclear. The germline V gene has CDR1 SGHVS and CDR2 FQNEAQ. The CDR3 loop spans 15 amino acids. The ends were cut back, 1 base at V and 1 base at J, with 10 bases in the middle. Here the CDR3 reads CASSLVLQTQETQYF. The CDR3, as DNA: TGTGCCAGCAGCTTAGTCCTCCAGACCCAAGAGACCCAGTACTTC.

The gene calls are TRBV20-1 and TRBJ2-3, with 16 nucleotides matching TRBD2. From germline, CDR1 is DFQATT and CDR2 SNEGSKA (reference sequence). The ends lost 0 bases at V and 4 bases at J; junction bases unmatched: 7. This CDR3 comprises 18 residues. As DNA, the CDR3 is TGCAGTGCTAGAGACGGGGGACTAGCGGGAGGGCCCGCAGATACGCAGTATTTT. Translated, it gives CSARDGGLAGGPADTQYF.

This clonotype occurred many times. The CDR3, as DNA: TGCAGTGCTAGTAGGGGAACGAACACTGAAGCTTTCTTT. It specifies CSASRGTNTEAFF. The chain recombines TRBV20-1 with TRBJ1-1, with TRBD1 as a possible D gene (5 bases). V was cut by 3 bases and J by 1 base, with 9 bases left in between. From germline, CDR1 is DFQATT and CDR2 SNEGSKA (reference sequence). The CDR3 has 13 amino acids.

In this sample, this clonotype turned up many times. The chain couples TRBV7-9 to TRBJ2-1; D remains unclear. This CDR3 is 12 amino acids long. V was pared by 2 bases and J by 14 bases, with 13 bases between. The germline gives CDR1 SEHNR, CDR2 FQNEAQ (reference sequence). The CDR3 coding sequence is TGTGCCAGCAGCTTAAAACCAGCTCGGGAGTTCTTC. Translating gives CASSLKPAREFF.

The chain combines TRBV7-2 with TRBJ2-7, with D perhaps being TRBD1 or TRBD2 (5 bases each). V was shortened by 4 bases and J by 2 bases, with 15 bases between the two germline ends. The CDR3 is 15 amino acids. From germline, CDR1 is SGHTA and CDR2 FQGNSA. CDR3 bases: TGTGCCAGCAGCTCCACACGGGACGGACCCTACGAGCAGTACTTC. This encodes CASSSTRDGPYEQYF. The whole variable domain, filled in from reference TRBV7-2 and TRBJ2-7, reads GAGVSQSPSNKVTEKGKDVELRCDPISGHTALYWYRQSLGQGLEFLIYFQGNSAPDKSGLPSDRFSAERTGGSVSTLTIQRTQQEDSAVYLCASSSTRDGPYEQYFGPGTRLTVT.

There are many counts of this clonotype. The chain carries TRBV20-1 and TRBJ2-1, with D possibly being TRBD1 or TRBD2 (5 bases each). From germline, CDR1 is DFQATT and CDR2 SNEGSKA (reference sequence). The V end was cut by 3 bases, the J end by 5 bases, with 11 bases between. The CDR3 is made up of 13 amino acids. In DNA, the CDR3 is TGCAGTGCTAGCCTCGGGGCCAACAATGAGCAGTTCTTC. Translated, it gives CSASLGANNEQFF.